Listed here are 15 T cell receptor beta chains from one sample, sequenced in a study of T cells in Graves' hyperthyroidism and ophthalmopathy. Amplification of TCR beta CDR3 regions was performed using RNA transcripts as template. Researchers ran a first-round RT-PCR on the TCR CDR3 using the HTBI primer set. From the multiplex PCR reads, TCRdb called clonotypes with MiXCR, one entry per CDR3 protein. This sample yields hundreds of thousands of distinct CDR3 sequences, of which around a quarter are seen a single time; 11% belongs to the top ten. Sequencing was done on a sample of blood. The receptors originated from a woman in her 30s with Graves' ophthalmopathy.

This clonotype was seen ten or more times. V usage is TRBV6-5 and J usage is TRBJ1-2; the D gene is possibly TRBD1 (6 bases). This CDR3 contains 13 residues. Germline V gene lookup returns CDR1 MNHEY and CDR2 SVGAGI. Trimming removed 4 bases at V and 5 bases at J, with 11 bases between. The CDR3 DNA reads TGTGCCAGCAGTTCGGCAGGGGAATATGGCTACACCTTC. This gives the protein CASSSAGEYGYTF.

V and J are TRBV28 and TRBJ2-7; 7 nucleotides match TRBD1. After removal of 7 bases from V and 4 bases from J, the junction contained 7 bases not matched to a gene. Per germline, CDR1 MDHEN and CDR2 SYDVKM. The CDR3 contains 13 residues. CDR3 bases: TGTGCCAGCACACCCGGACAGGATTACGAGCAGTACTTC. Amino acids: CASTPGQDYEQYF.

This clonotype has at least ten counts. The rearrangement links TRBV6-2 or TRBV6-3 to TRBJ2-7; no definite D call. V was clipped by 4 bases and J by 6 bases, with 4 bases between them. Germline V gives CDR1 MNHEY, CDR2 SVGEGT. The CDR3 totals 10 residues. The CDR3: CASSSGEQYF. The DNA for the CDR3 is TGTGCCAGCAGTTCAGGCGAGCAGTACTTC.

This rearrangement joins TRBV6-1 to TRBJ1-2; D unclear. Between the trimmed V and J ends, which lost 6 bases and 8 bases, there was a span of 16 bases. This CDR3 spans 13 amino acids. The germline gives CDR1 MNHNS, CDR2 SASEGT. CDR3 sequence: CASRDPWGEGYTF. The CDR3 nucleotides are TGTGCCAGCAGGGACCCTTGGGGAGAAGGCTACACCTTC.

The chain couples TRBV6-5 to TRBJ1-2, with D perhaps TRBD1 (5 bases). Germline lookup yields CDR1 MNHEY and CDR2 SVGAGI. Between the trimmed V and J ends, which lost 4 bases and 5 bases, there was a span of 14 bases. This CDR3 has 14 amino acids. CDR3 DNA: TGTGCCAGCAGTTGGGACGGAGCCGCATATGGCTACACCTTC. This sequence encodes CASSWDGAAYGYTF.

In this sample, this clonotype turned up many times. The chain couples TRBV5-5 to TRBJ1-1; perhaps TRBD1 as D (5 bases). This CDR3 has 15 amino acids. CDR1 and CDR2 (germline): SGHKS, YYEKEE (reference sequence). Trimming cost V 1 base and J 1 base, with 11 bases left between them. In DNA form, the CDR3 reads TGTGCCAGCAGCTTGCGGCAGGGTTGGAACACTGAAGCTTTCTTT. It is translated as CASSLRQGWNTEAFF.

This clonotype has only one observation. The genes are TRBV20-1 and TRBJ2-7, with 10 bases fitting TRBD2. J lost 0 bases, V lost 8 bases, and 7 bases had no gene match. This CDR3 is built from 14 residues. Germline-derived CDR1 and CDR2 are DFQATT and SNEGSKA (reference sequence). The CDR3 DNA reads as TGCAGTATCCCCCTAGCGGGGGTCTCCTACGAGCAGTACTTC. Protein sequence: CSIPLAGVSYEQYF.

This chain joins TRBV20-1 and TRBJ2-5; TRBD2 is a possible D gene (5 bases). CDR1 is DFQATT, CDR2 SNEGSKA, per germline (reference sequence). The germline V and J ends were trimmed by 0 bases and 7 bases, with 21 bases remaining between them. This CDR3 has 16 residues. In nucleotides, the CDR3 is TGCAGTGCTAGAGATTCCCCAGGCACGTATCGGGGGACCCAGTACTTC. Amino acid sequence: CSARDSPGTYRGTQYF.

This clonotype was found once. J is TRBJ1-5 and V is TRBV20-1, with a possible D match to TRBD1 (6 bases). V lost 6 bases and J 3 bases, leaving 15 bases between the germline ends. This CDR3 region has 14 residues. Per germline, CDR1 DFQATT and CDR2 SNEGSKA (reference sequence). CDR3 protein: CSAVTGSNNQPQHF. The CDR3 DNA reads as TGCAGTGCGGTAACAGGGAGTAACAATCAGCCCCAGCATTTT.

This clonotype was recorded many times. This may stem from a read error, because a much larger clone lies one nucleotide away. The chain's CDR3 is CASSYSRGASYTF. DNA of the CDR3: TGTGCCAGCAGTTACTCGCGGGGGGCTAGCTACACCTTC. The chain couples TRBV6-5 to TRBJ1-2; maybe TRBD1 (6 bases). The germline CDR1 and CDR2 sequences are MNHEY and SVGAGI. The length of the CDR3 is 13 residues. Trimming took off 0 bases at V and 9 bases at J, with 11 bases between the two ends.

This clonotype has a count of ten or more. V usage is TRBV18 and J usage is TRBJ2-7; possible D gene TRBD2, 5 bases. CDR3 size: 13 residues. CDR1 is KGHSH and CDR2 is LQKENI in the germline V gene. V dropped 4 bases and J dropped 0 bases, with 7 bases sitting between them. CDR3 loop: CASSQGLSYEQYF. In DNA form, the CDR3 reads TGTGCCAGCTCACAAGGACTCTCCTACGAGCAGTACTTC.

This chain joins TRBV10-3 and TRBJ2-5, with D unclear. The germline V gene has CDR1 ENHRY and CDR2 SYGVKD. The CDR3 is 13 residues long. V was clipped by 4 bases and J by 2 bases, with 8 bases between them. In nucleotides, the CDR3 is TGTGCCATCAGTGTGACGCGGCAAGAGACCCAGTACTTC. Translated, it gives CAISVTRQETQYF.

This clonotype showed up many times. The chain employs TRBV5-1 and TRBJ2-7; 9 nucleotides align to TRBD1. CDR3 length: 14 amino acids. Per the germline V gene, CDR1 is SGHRS and CDR2 is YFSETQ. V shed 3 bases and J 6 bases; nucleotides not matched to a gene: 7. CDR3: CASSSGTGSIEQYF. DNA of the CDR3: TGCGCCAGCAGCTCCGGGACAGGGTCAATCGAGCAGTACTTC.

V and J are TRBV7-9 and TRBJ2-2; D gene ambiguous. Germline CDR1 and CDR2: SEHNR and FQNEAQ (reference sequence). The CDR3 sequence is 15 residues long. Between the trimmed V and J ends, which lost 1 base and 7 bases, there was a span of 13 bases. The DNA of the CDR3 is TGTGCCAGCAGCTTAGGTCGGGTGGTCGTCGGGGAGCTGTTTTTT. Translated: CASSLGRVVVGELFF.

J is TRBJ2-7 and V is TRBV7-9, with 10 bases aligning to TRBD2. Germline trimming cut 5 bases from V and 5 bases from J; bases unmatched to any gene: 6. Germline values: CDR1 SEHNR, CDR2 FQNEAQ (reference sequence). The CDR3 has 14 residues. The CDR3 region is CASSPASGSDEQYF. The CDR3 DNA reads as TGTGCCAGCAGCCCCGCTAGCGGGAGCGACGAGCAGTACTTC.